The clone carrying this T cell receptor beta chain is a singleton in its sample. The data derive from a study of blood T cell repertoires in COVID-19. Libraries were prepared by immunoSEQ multiplex PCR; TCRdb keeps only in-frame clonotypes and omits some of them. The sample consists of around 140,000 clones, around 87% of them appearing once. V was pared by 4 bases and J by 3 bases, with 3 bases of the junction left unmatched. The CDR3 has 15 amino acids. The germline gives CDR1 SGHRS, CDR2 YFSETQ. The chain is built from TRBV5-1 and TRBJ2-2, with 10 bases lining up with TRBD1. The receptor's source is a man between 65 and 80 years old with active COVID-19. Sequencing used peripheral blood. The DNA of the CDR3 is TGCGCCAGCAGCCCGGACAGGGGGGACACCGGGGAGCTGTTTTTT. Its translation is CASSPDRGDTGELFF.